This T cell receptor beta chain is from a study of metastatic and nonmetastatic thyroid tumors. Across the study: Thyroid patients, malignant and benign, had repertoires compared across blood and tumor or nodule tissue.

The junction had 7 bases not matched to a gene; V was cut back by 7 bases and J by 5 bases. Germline V gene sequence: CDR1 MDHEN, CDR2 SYDVKM. This CDR3 is 14 amino acids long. The sample holds many counts of this clone. MiXCR reprocessed the PCR reads for TCRdb. The table includes some 38,000 clones, about 14% detected once. Every patient underwent thyroid surgery untreated. V and J are TRBV28 and TRBJ2-1; TRBD2 matches at 8 bases. This TCR was sampled from a female donor with papillary thyroid cancer or a benign thyroid nodule (not recorded which). Some clones in this sample may be carry-over from other donors' samples. Source material: blood. CDR3 amino acids: CASTVAGTNNEQFF. CDR3 bases: TGTGCCAGCACCGTAGCGGGAACCAACAATGAGCAGTTCTTC.